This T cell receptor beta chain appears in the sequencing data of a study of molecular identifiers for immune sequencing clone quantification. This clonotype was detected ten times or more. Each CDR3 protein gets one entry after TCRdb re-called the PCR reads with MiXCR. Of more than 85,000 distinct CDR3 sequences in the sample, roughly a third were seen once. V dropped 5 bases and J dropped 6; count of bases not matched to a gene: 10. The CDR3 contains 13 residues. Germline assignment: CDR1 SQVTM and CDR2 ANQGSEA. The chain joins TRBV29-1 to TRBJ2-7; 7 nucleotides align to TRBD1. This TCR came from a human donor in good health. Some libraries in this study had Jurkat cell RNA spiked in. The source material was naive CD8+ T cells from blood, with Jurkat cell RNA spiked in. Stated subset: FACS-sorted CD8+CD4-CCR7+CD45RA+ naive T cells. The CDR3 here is CSVLTGSVAEQYF. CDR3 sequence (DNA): TGCAGCGTTCTGACAGGGAGTGTCGCCGAGCAGTACTTC.